This T cell receptor beta chain came from a study of identical twins. Whole-study findings and limits: Not following the same donors, the study drew its conclusions from cross-sectional statistical analysis.

J gave up 14 bases and V 1 base, and 9 bases lay outside the gene matches. There are 13 residues in the CDR3. Germline values: CDR1 SGHAT, CDR2 FQNNGV. Note on this clonotype: Its antigen is undetermined.

TCRdb independently ran MiXCR on the 5' RACE reads; one entry per CDR3 protein. Of 300,000 to 350,000 distinct CDR3 sequences in the sample, roughly an eighth are singletons; the top ten hold just over 7%. These data are also associated with another study on yellow fever vaccine responses in identical twins.

This TCR derives from a woman under 30 in good health. The J gene is TRBJ2-5, the V gene TRBV11-2; TRBD1 matches at 8 bases. Sequenced material: CD8+ T cells sorted from blood. This chain's CDR3 is CASSLGLDRGPYF. Here the CDR3 DNA reads TGTGCCAGCAGCTTAGGGCTTGACAGGGGACCCTACTTC.